The 18 T cell receptor beta chains listed next were all sequenced from one sample in a study of tumor-infiltrating lymphocytes in primary liver carcinoma. Synthesis of TCR beta cDNA was carried out from approximately 470 ng total RNA with a constant-region primer. Modified slightly, ARM-PCR produced TCR beta libraries over three nested multiplex PCR rounds. It was with TRBV1-TRBV30 forward primers and a C-beta reverse primer that the first two PCR rounds were run, at around 9 cycles each. TCRdb called the multiplex PCR reads again in MiXCR, with one record for every CDR3 protein. The sample comprises around 99,000 distinct CDR3 sequences, approximately 68% of which are singletons, and under 30% rests with the top ten. Unsorted bulk tissue (roughly 17-34 mg) underwent RNA and DNA co-extraction. What was sequenced was tumor-adjacent normal liver tissue. Every receptor here comes from a man aged 40-49 years with primary liver carcinoma and hepatitis B virus infection.

Worth noting for this clonotype: This clone may be a read error of a much larger clone one base away. The chain is built from TRBV4-1 and TRBJ1-5; 9 bases match TRBD1. The germline gives CDR1 MGHRA, CDR2 YSYEKL. The V gene end was trimmed by 4 bases and the J gene end by 9 bases; junction bases not matched to a gene: 16. This CDR3 has 17 residues. The chain's CDR3 is CASSPGFDRGYSRPQHF. DNA of the CDR3: TGCGCCAGCAGCCCGGGATTCGACAGGGGGTATTCTCGGCCCCAGCATTTT.

About this clonotype itself: Given the absence of the conserved phenylalanine or tryptophan at the CDR3 end, a read error is likely. The chain carries TRBV29-1 and TRBJ2-7; TRBD1 aligns across 7 bases. V dropped 5 bases and J dropped 9; count of bases not matched to a gene: 4. Germline loops: CDR1 SQVTM, CDR2 ANQGSEA. The CDR3 loop spans 10 amino acids. The CDR3 reads CSVWDSGQYI. CDR3 DNA: TGCAGCGTTTGGGACAGTGGGCAGTACATC.

As concerns this clonotype: The junction departs from the called germline gene at one end, perhaps through a read error. The rearrangement links TRBV6-5 to TRBJ1-2, with D tentatively TRBD1 (6 bases). The germline gives CDR1 MNHEY, CDR2 SVGAGI. CDR3 length: 17 amino acids. The CDR3 sequence is CVSSYSTGGRTDYGYTF. For the CDR3, the DNA is TGTGTCAGCAGTTACTCGACAGGTGGAAGAACCGACTATGGTTACACCTTC.

The chain combines TRBV7-3 with TRBJ1-5, with D perhaps matching TRBD1 (6 bases). Germline values: CDR1 SGHTA, CDR2 FQGTGA. Trimming took off 5 bases at V and 4 bases at J, with 9 bases between the two ends. The CDR3 runs 13 residues. The CDR3, as DNA: TGTGCCAGCAGCGCAGGGACAAATCAGCCCCAGCATTTT. It encodes CASSAGTNQPQHF.

Regarding this clonotype: A junction boundary mismatches the germline segment, possibly from a read error. The chain carries TRBV12-3 or TRBV12-4 and TRBJ1-1; D is unclear. The CDR3 has 12 amino acids. CDR3 sequence (DNA): TGTGCCAGCAGGTTCGTTAATGAGGGAGCTCTCTTT. The encoded protein is CASRFVNEGALF.

Regarding this clonotype: Germline is not matched at one junction end, which may reflect a read error. This chain connects TRBV11-2 to TRBJ2-1, with 9 nucleotides matching TRBD2. The germline V gene encodes CDR1 SGHAT and CDR2 FQNNGV. The CDR3 runs to 20 residues. CDR3 residues: CASSSKRGREGQISYNELFF. The CDR3 coding sequence is TGTGCCAGCAGCTCCAAACGGGGGCGGGAGGGCCAAATTTCCTACAATGAGCTGTTCTTC. The complete variable domain, with remaining parts taken from reference TRBV11-2 and TRBJ2-1, reads EAGVAQSPRYKIIEKRQSVAFWCNPISGHATLYWYQQILGQGPKLLIQFQNNGVVDDSQLPKDRFSAERLKGVDSTLKIQPAKLEDSAVYLCASSSKRGREGQISYNELFFGPGTRLTVL.

A word on this clonotype: This may come from a read error, since a much larger clone is one base off. The gene calls are TRBV7-9 and TRBJ1-1; D possibly corresponds to TRBD1 (5 bases). CDR3 length: 12 residues. Trimming removed 1 base from V and 6 bases from J, with 6 bases in between. Germline lookup yields CDR1 SEHNR and CDR2 FQNEAQ (reference sequence). Here the CDR3 reads CASSLGGAEAFF. The CDR3 nucleotides read TGTGCCAGCAGCTTAGGGGGGGCTGAAGCTTTCTTT.

The rearrangement joins TRBV5-1 to TRBJ2-1; 8 positions agree with TRBD2. The CDR3 is made up of 16 amino acids. Germline V lookup: CDR1 SGHRS, CDR2 YFSETQ. J gave up 7 bases and V 0 bases, and 9 bases lay outside the gene matches. The CDR3 protein is CASSLASSGSENEQFF. The CDR3, as DNA: TGCGCCAGCAGCTTGGCCTCCAGCGGGAGTGAAAATGAGCAGTTCTTC.

The chain links TRBV29-1 to TRBJ1-1; D remains ambiguous. Trimming took off 2 bases at V and 6 bases at J, with 13 bases between the two ends. In germline, CDR1 is SQVTM, CDR2 ANQGSEA. The CDR3 spans 13 residues. In nucleotides, the CDR3 is TGCAGCGTTGAATCCCAGTGGGTCCCTGAAGCTTTCTTT. This translates into CSVESQWVPEAFF. Based on the CDR3 plus reference TRBV29-1 and TRBJ1-1, the full variable domain is SAVISQKPSRDICQRGTSLTIQCQVDSQVTMMFWYRQQPGQSLTLIATANQGSEATYESGFVIDKFPISRPNLTFSTLTVSNMSPEDSSIYLCSVESQWVPEAFFGQGTRLTVV.

Comments on this clonotype: This may arise from a read error, as a much more abundant clone is one base away. This rearrangement joins TRBV5-8 to TRBJ1-1; a possible D gene is TRBD1 (5 bases). CDR3 size: 15 residues. V was clipped by 2 bases and J by 5 bases, with 16 bases between them. Germline V gene data show CDR1 as SGHTS and CDR2 as YDEGEE. The CDR3 nucleotides read TGTGCCAGCAGCTTTGGGACGGGCCCAGGAACTGAAGCTTTCTTT. Residues: CASSFGTGPGTEAFF.

About this clonotype itself: A junction boundary mismatches the germline segment, possibly from a read error. V and J are TRBV29-1 and TRBJ2-5; D is uncertain. This CDR3 has 13 amino acids. In germline, CDR1 is SQVTM, CDR2 ANQGSEA. CDR3 nucleotide sequence: TGCAGCGCTGAAAAGACTGTGCAAGAAACCCAGTACTTC. Translation: CSAEKTVQETQYF.

A note on this clonotype: Possible read error: a much larger clone is one base away. V is TRBV10-3 and J is TRBJ2-5; 12 nucleotides align to TRBD2. The CDR3 consists of 20 residues. Trimming cost V 3 bases and J 7 bases; bases outside gene matches: 21. Germline lookup yields CDR1 ENHRY and CDR2 SYGVKD. This chain's CDR3 is CAISDPDGASGRAPEVTQYF. CDR3 DNA sequence: TGTGCCATCAGTGATCCGGATGGCGCTAGCGGGAGGGCCCCGGAAGTGACCCAGTACTTC.

Only a few counts were recorded for this clonotype. The chain links TRBV19 to TRBJ1-5; tentatively, D is TRBD1 (6 bases). From germline, CDR1 is LNHDA and CDR2 SQIVND (reference sequence). V lost 7 bases, J lost 3 bases, and 16 bases lay in between. The CDR3 totals 15 residues. The CDR3 nucleotides read TGTGCCAGTAAGGACGGGGGGCTGAACAATCAGCCCCAGCATTTT. Translating gives CASKDGGLNNQPQHF.

Details on this clonotype: A much larger clone is a single base away; this may be a read error. The J gene is TRBJ2-7, the V gene TRBV5-1; the D call may be TRBD1 or TRBD2 (6 bases each). The ends were cut back, 5 bases at V and 0 bases at J, with 9 bases in the middle. This CDR3 contains 13 residues. Germline V gives CDR1 SGHRS, CDR2 YFSETQ. The CDR3: CASRWGASYEQYF. CDR3 DNA: TGCGCCAGCAGGTGGGGGGCCTCCTACGAGCAGTACTTC.

This clonotype was counted ten times or more. In DNA form, the CDR3 reads TGCAGCGTAATAGCGGACACTATGTCCGGGGAGCTGTTTTTT. Residues: CSVIADTMSGELFF. This sequence joins TRBV29-1 and TRBJ2-2; D perhaps matches TRBD2 (6 bases). The V gene's germline CDR1 is SQVTM and CDR2 ANQGSEA. V lost 6 bases to trimming and J lost 6 bases, with 17 bases between them. This CDR3 is built from 14 residues.

Concerning this clonotype itself: The junction does not match germline at one end; this may be a read error. V usage is TRBV12-3 or TRBV12-4 and J usage is TRBJ1-2, with 10 bases matching TRBD1. The CDR3 sequence is 14 residues long. CDR3 region: CACSLGQGDYCYTF. In nucleotides, the CDR3 is TGTGCCTGCAGTTTAGGACAGGGGGACTATTGCTACACGTTC.

In the case of this clonotype: Lacking the conserved final phenylalanine or tryptophan, this CDR3 likely reflects a read error. This chain joins TRBV24-1 and TRBJ2-3, with 7 bases lining up with TRBD1. The length of the CDR3 is 16 residues. V shed 4 bases and J 2 bases; nucleotides not matched to a gene: 8. Per the germline V gene, CDR1 is KGHDR and CDR2 is SFDVKD. CDR3 protein: CATSEAVTGFTDTQYY. The CDR3 DNA sequence: TGTGCCACCAGTGAGGCCGTGACAGGGTTCACAGATACGCAGTATTAT.

Note on this clonotype: It may be a read error: a sequence one base away is much more abundant. The chain has TRBV12-3 or TRBV12-4 and TRBJ1-5; TRBD1 matches at 7 bases. The CDR3 contains 14 residues. The V segment lost 5 bases and the J segment 7 bases; nucleotides outside the gene matches: 8. The CDR3 reads CASSNDREGQPQHF. The CDR3 nucleotides are TGTGCCAGCAGTAACGACAGGGAAGGACAGCCCCAGCATTTT.